The following is a TCR beta chain sequence with its context. The data were taken from a study of Ad26.COV2.S vaccination and SARS-CoV-2 variants. Treatment described: roughly 19 received Ad26.COV2.S at low or high dose, single or two shots; a few received placebo; per-sample allocation not given. Following the first vaccine or placebo injection, samples were taken on day 63. Sequenced by immunoSEQ multiplex PCR; TCRdb stores in-frame clones only, minus some. The repertoire holds more than 300,000 clones, roughly 90% seen once, with around 5.8% in the top ten. Trimming cost V 4 bases and J 2 bases, with 7 bases left between them. The CDR3 runs 13 residues. Germline V gene lookup returns CDR1 SGHRS and CDR2 YFSETQ.

The clonotype originates from a person between 18 and 60 years old who received the Ad26.COV2.S COVID-19 vaccine or a placebo. The specimen was peripheral blood, collected in a trial of Ad26.COV2.S vaccine versus placebo. This sequence joins TRBV5-1 and TRBJ1-5, with D uncertain. CDR3 in amino acids: CASSTGGNQPQHF. CDR3 bases: TGCGCCAGCAGCACCGGAGGCAATCAGCCCCAGCATTTT.